The table lists the clone carrying this T cell receptor (beta chain) with a few counts. This record comes from a study of blood T cell repertoires in COVID-19. About the research overall: Samples representing acute and convalescent COVID-19 were sourced from the United States, Italy and Spain. T cells, B-cell-depleted T cells, or PBMCs supplied cDNA or gDNA.

The CDR3 length is 15 residues. V lost 1 base and J 1 base, leaving 10 bases between the germline ends. The germline V gene has CDR1 LNHDA and CDR2 SQIVND (reference sequence). Original handling: Amplification of reference gene primers provided the estimated nucleated cell counts. Assay: immunoSEQ multiplex PCR; the TCRdb copy retains only in-frame clones and omits some. That table furnishes V, J and clone size, whereas the DNA furnished D and trimming. The sample contains approximately 46,000 clones, more than 65% of which appear only once. This TCR derives from a human donor in a cohort sampled during active COVID-19. This chain links TRBV19 with TRBJ2-5, with D possibly matching TRBD1 (6 bases). The specimen sequenced was peripheral blood. This chain's CDR3 is CASSIGDMPQETQYF. CDR3 DNA: TGTGCCAGTAGTATAGGGGACATGCCCCAAGAGACCCAGTACTTC.